This TCR beta chain came from a study of Ad26.COV2.S vaccination and SARS-CoV-2 variants. At the level of the study: In the study, Ad26.COV2.S was injected intramuscularly once, or twice 56 days apart.

Germline V gene sequence: CDR1 SGHTA, CDR2 FQGNSA. The CDR3 covers 13 residues. V lost 5 bases to trimming and J lost 4 bases, with 11 bases between them. Some clones are missing from TCRdb's copy, which holds only in-frame ones; the method was immunoSEQ multiplex PCR. Altogether some 250,000 clones are present, around 89% being singletons, with the ten largest covering 9.5% to 12%. The sample's treatment: roughly 18 received Ad26.COV2.S at low or high dose, single or two shots; roughly five received placebo; per-sample allocation not given. After the first vaccine or placebo injection, samples were drawn on day 63.

This specimen was peripheral blood, taken in a trial of Ad26.COV2.S vaccine versus placebo. The J gene is TRBJ1-2, the V gene TRBV7-2, with D unresolved. This receptor was identified in a person aged 18-60 years who received the Ad26.COV2.S COVID-19 vaccine or a placebo. CDR3 nucleotide sequence: TGTGCCAGCAGCCGTTCGGGGTTCTATGGCTACACCTTC. Its protein product is CASSRSGFYGYTF.